Listed below are T cell receptor beta chains from one sample, sequenced in a study of blood T cell repertoires in COVID-19. Some clones are missing from TCRdb's copy, which holds only in-frame ones; the method was immunoSEQ multiplex PCR. The sample yields approximately 140,000 clones, around nine tenths seen once. What was sequenced was peripheral blood. The receptors come from a woman between 40 and 55 years old with acute or convalescent COVID-19. Each CDR3 is given with its conserved first and last residue. Each record gives: V gene, clone size, J gene, CDR3 length, D gene, CDR3 protein, CDR3 DNA. D genes are given only for firm matches. Rows give clone size only sometimes, using once, few, many, or a class for an expanded clone.

V gene: TRBV5-6
clone size: NA
J gene: TRBJ2-7
CDR3 length: 12
D gene: TRBD1
CDR3 protein: CASSLGTGKQYF
CDR3 DNA: TGTGCCAGCAGCTTGGGGACAGGGAAACAGTACTTC

V gene: TRBV2
clone size: NA
J gene: TRBJ1-2
CDR3 length: 12
D gene: TRBD1
CDR3 protein: CASMGQIYGYTF
CDR3 DNA: TGTGCCAGCATGGGACAGATCTATGGCTACACCTTC

V gene: TRBV19
clone size: NA
J gene: TRBJ1-1
CDR3 length: 14
D gene: NA
CDR3 protein: CASSISDRNTEAFF
CDR3 DNA: TGTGCCAGTAGTATATCCGATAGGAACACTGAAGCTTTCTTT

V gene: TRBV10-3
clone size: NA
J gene: TRBJ2-7
CDR3 length: 13
D gene: NA
CDR3 protein: CATRTVESYEQYF
CDR3 DNA: TGTGCCACGAGGACAGTAGAGTCCTACGAGCAGTACTTC

V gene: TRBV12-3/TRBV12-4
clone size: NA
J gene: TRBJ1-3
CDR3 length: 13
D gene: NA
CDR3 protein: CASSARSGNTIYF
CDR3 DNA: TGTGCCAGCAGTGCGCGCTCTGGAAACACCATATATTTT

V gene: TRBV7-6
clone size: NA
J gene: TRBJ2-7
CDR3 length: 13
D gene: TRBD2
CDR3 protein: CASSPGTSGEQYF
CDR3 DNA: TGTGCCAGCAGCCCAGGGACTAGCGGCGAGCAGTACTTC

V gene: TRBV27
clone size: once
J gene: TRBJ2-1
CDR3 length: 13
D gene: TRBD2
CDR3 protein: CASSSPLAGEQFF
CDR3 DNA: TGTGCCAGCAGCTCACCACTAGCGGGGGAGCAGTTCTTC

V gene: TRBV11-2
clone size: NA
J gene: TRBJ2-1
CDR3 length: 19
D gene: TRBD1
CDR3 protein: CASSYYIGGGTGKDNEQFF
CDR3 DNA: TGTGCCAGCAGCTACTATATAGGGGGCGGGACAGGGAAAGACAATGAGCAGTTCTTC

V gene: TRBV28
clone size: NA
J gene: TRBJ1-5
CDR3 length: 17
D gene: TRBD1
CDR3 protein: CASSLGLTGVVGQPQHF
CDR3 DNA: TGTGCCAGCAGTTTGGGTCTTACAGGGGTCGTCGGTCAGCCCCAGCATTTT

V gene: TRBV4-1
clone size: once
J gene: TRBJ2-1
CDR3 length: 16
D gene: NA
CDR3 protein: CASSQGVGEGYNEQFF
CDR3 DNA: TGCGCCAGCAGCCAAGGTGTGGGAGAGGGCTACAATGAGCAGTTCTTC

V gene: TRBV7-9
clone size: NA
J gene: TRBJ2-2
CDR3 length: 16
D gene: NA
CDR3 protein: CASSLVPRTVPGELFF
CDR3 DNA: TGTGCCAGCAGCTTAGTTCCCCGGACAGTTCCCGGGGAGCTGTTTTTT

V gene: TRBV7-9
clone size: NA
J gene: TRBJ1-1
CDR3 length: 13
D gene: NA
CDR3 protein: CASSLNSYTEAFF
CDR3 DNA: TGTGCCAGCAGCTTAAATTCATACACTGAAGCTTTCTTT

V gene: TRBV5-4
clone size: few
J gene: TRBJ2-1
CDR3 length: 13
D gene: NA
CDR3 protein: CASRWSSYNEQFF
CDR3 DNA: TGTGCCAGTCGGTGGAGCTCCTACAATGAGCAGTTCTTC

V gene: TRBV2
clone size: NA
J gene: TRBJ1-3
CDR3 length: 12
D gene: NA
CDR3 protein: CASRQTGNTIYF
CDR3 DNA: TGTGCCAGCAGACAGACTGGAAACACCATATATTTT

V gene: TRBV4-3
clone size: NA
J gene: TRBJ2-1
CDR3 length: 14
D gene: TRBD2
CDR3 protein: CASSQDHSGPEQFF
CDR3 DNA: TGCGCCAGCAGCCAAGATCATAGCGGGCCTGAGCAGTTCTTC

V gene: TRBV7-3
clone size: NA
J gene: TRBJ2-2
CDR3 length: 17
D gene: TRBD1
CDR3 protein: CASSLTPTGGKIGELFF
CDR3 DNA: TGTGCCAGCAGCTTAACTCCAACAGGGGGCAAGATCGGGGAGCTGTTTTTT

V gene: TRBV4-3
clone size: NA
J gene: TRBJ2-1
CDR3 length: 16
D gene: NA
CDR3 protein: CASSQEPWGVYNEQFF
CDR3 DNA: TGCGCCAGCAGCCAAGAGCCGTGGGGGGTCTACAATGAGCAGTTCTTC